One and the same sample provided the 10 T cell receptor beta chains below, sequenced in a study of T cell repertoires in cytomegalovirus infection. Antigen specificity for these receptors is unknown. Via MiXCR, TCRdb re-called the reads, giving one row per CDR3 protein. The sample has about 280,000 distinct CDR3 sequences, 20% to 25% seen once. This sample comprised cultured PBMCs, obtained from culture after CMV antigen stimulation. These receptors were obtained from a human donor in good health (CMV status not recorded). Some clones in this sample may be carry-over from other donors' samples.

This clonotype turned up a few times. This chain uses TRBV7-9 with TRBJ2-1; 8 nucleotides match TRBD2. The CDR3 consists of 16 residues. After removal of 4 bases from V and 5 bases from J, the junction contained 10 bases not matched to a gene. Germline V gene sequence: CDR1 SEHNR, CDR2 FQNEAQ (reference sequence). The CDR3 DNA reads TGTGCCAGCAGCTCGCCGCCGGGACTAGGGGACAATGAGCAGTTCTTC. Its protein is CASSSPPGLGDNEQFF.

The V and J genes are TRBV11-2 and TRBJ2-7; D perhaps matches TRBD2 (5 bases). The CDR3 extends over 15 amino acids. The germline V and J ends were trimmed by 5 bases and 4 bases, with 18 bases remaining between them. The germline gives CDR1 SGHAT, CDR2 FQNNGV. The CDR3: CASSPGVGVFYEQYV. The CDR3 DNA sequence: TGTGCCAGCAGCCCCGGGGTTGGAGTATTTTACGAGCAGTACGTC.

A few counts support this clonotype. The rearrangement joins TRBV4-1 to TRBJ2-3, with D perhaps matching TRBD1 (6 bases). The CDR3 length is 17 residues. Trimming left V 4 bases short and J 2 bases short, with 19 bases between. CDR1 MGHRA and CDR2 YSYEKL come from the germline V gene. The CDR3 sequence: CASSRGRATGPTDTQYF. The CDR3 nucleotides are TGCGCCAGCAGCCGGGGGCGCGCTACAGGACCCACAGATACGCAGTATTTT.

This chain joins TRBV19 and TRBJ2-3; weak D call: TRBD1 (5 bases). V shed 6 bases and J shed 6 bases, with 16 bases lying between them. The germline V gene has CDR1 LNHDA and CDR2 SQIVND (reference sequence). The CDR3 is 14 amino acids. For the CDR3, the DNA is TGTGCCAGTAGCAAAATCTTAGGGGTGGATACGCAGTATTTT. It yields the protein CASSKILGVDTQYF. Filled out from reference TRBV19 and TRBJ2-3, the complete variable domain reads DGGITQSPKYLFRKEGQNVTLSCEQNLNHDAMYWYRQDPGQGLRLIYYSQIVNDFQKGDIAEGYSVSREKKESFPLTVTSAQKNPTAFYLCASSKILGVDTQYFGPGTRLTVL.

The gene calls are TRBV19 and TRBJ2-7; 9 nucleotides match TRBD2. V lost 0 bases to trimming and J lost 4 bases; unmatched junction nucleotides: 1. Germline V gene lookup returns CDR1 LNHDA and CDR2 SQIVND (reference sequence). This CDR3 has 14 residues. The CDR3 DNA follows: TGTGCCAGTAGTATAGAGGCGGGAGGGTACGAGCAGTACTTC. Residues: CASSIEAGGYEQYF.

About this clonotype itself: Relative to the germline gene, one junction end is altered; a read error may explain this. This chain uses TRBV7-7 with TRBJ2-5; 8 bases fit TRBD1. The CDR3 loop spans 13 amino acids. CDR1 and CDR2 from the germline V gene are SSHAT and FNYEAQ (reference sequence). The CDR3 sequence: CASSADRGETQYF. The CDR3 region has the DNA TGTGCTAGCAGCGCAGACAGGGGCGAGACCCAGTACTTC.

This clonotype was seen at least ten times. One end of the junction varies from germline; a read error may be responsible. V usage is TRBV7-2 and J usage is TRBJ2-3, with D tentatively TRBD2 (6 bases). The CDR3 length is 14 residues. Germline-derived CDR1 and CDR2 are SGHTA and FQGNSA. CDR3: CASSPGGRGRRGAF. DNA of the CDR3: TGTGCCAGCAGCCCGGGCGGGCGGGGACGGCGAGGGGCATTT.

The rearrangement joins TRBV19 to TRBJ1-4; D gene uncertain. This CDR3 comprises 12 residues. From germline, CDR1 is LNHDA and CDR2 SQIVND (reference sequence). V shed 8 bases and J shed 10 bases, with 14 bases lying between them. CDR3 nucleotide sequence: TGTGCCAGTGCTAGACCGAGCGGAAAACTGTTTTTT. It translates to CASARPSGKLFF.

The rearrangement uses TRBV28 and TRBJ2-4; maybe TRBD1 (6 bases). Germline-derived CDR1 and CDR2 are MDHEN and SYDVKM. V lost 2 bases, J lost 9 bases, and 17 bases lay in between. The CDR3 has 15 residues. The CDR3 region is CASSLRTVSWGIQYF. The CDR3 DNA follows: TGTGCCAGCAGTTTAAGGACAGTCAGCTGGGGCATTCAGTACTTC.

This clonotype came up a few times. The chain is built from TRBV19 and TRBJ2-5, with TRBD1 matching over 7 bases. The CDR3 loop spans 13 amino acids. Unmatched junction bases numbered 4, after V lost 4 bases and J lost 5 bases. The germline V gene encodes CDR1 LNHDA and CDR2 SQIVND (reference sequence). CDR3 nucleotides: TGTGCCAGTAGTAAACGACAGGGTGAGACCCAGTACTTC. Its translation: CASSKRQGETQYF.